Below, 12 T cell receptor beta chains from the same sample are listed, as sequenced in a study of blood T cell repertoires in COVID-19. Data came from immunoSEQ multiplex PCR; TCRdb stores just in-frame clones and leaves some out. Of 150,000 to 160,000 clones in the sample, 70% to 90% were seen once. Specimen: peripheral blood. The receptors come from a woman in her 70s with acute or convalescent COVID-19.

This chain links TRBV28 with TRBJ2-3, with 7 bases aligning to TRBD1. Germline V CDR1 and CDR2: MDHEN, SYDVKM. The CDR3 has 18 amino acids. V lost 2 bases, J lost 1 base, and 12 bases stayed unmatched. The CDR3 reads CASSLPYDDGTGTDTQYF. In nucleotides, the CDR3 is TGTGCCAGCAGTTTACCCTACGATGATGGGACAGGCACAGATACGCAGTATTTT.

This rearrangement joins TRBV2 to TRBJ2-1; D is uncertain. V shed 8 bases and J shed 8 bases, with 16 bases lying between them. Germline V lookup: CDR1 SNHLY, CDR2 FYNNEI. The CDR3 runs 13 residues. In nucleotides, the CDR3 is TGTGCCAGCGGATTGGGCCGTTTGGATGAGCAGTTCTTC. It codes for CASGLGRLDEQFF.

The J gene is TRBJ2-5, the V gene TRBV5-1, with TRBD1 identical over 9 bases. The V segment lost 7 bases and the J segment 4 bases; nucleotides outside the gene matches: 8. This CDR3 is built from 14 residues. Germline loops: CDR1 SGHRS, CDR2 YFSETQ. For the CDR3, the DNA is TGCGCCAGCCGCCCTAGGACAGGGGTAGAGACCCAGTACTTC. Translation gives CASRPRTGVETQYF.

V is TRBV5-1 and J is TRBJ2-4; D is perhaps TRBD1 (6 bases). This CDR3 region has 18 residues. Germline values: CDR1 SGHRS, CDR2 YFSETQ. The V gene lost 0 bases and the J gene lost 8 bases, with 24 bases spanning the gap. The CDR3 region has the DNA TGCGCCAGCAGCTTGGGCCGTGCAGGGGATACAGGTTGGGACATTCAGTACTTC. Its translation is CASSLGRAGDTGWDIQYF.

This chain links TRBV29-1 with TRBJ1-5; 9 nucleotides line up with TRBD1. This CDR3 has 13 amino acids. V shed 6 bases and J 5 bases; nucleotides not matched to a gene: 5. In germline, CDR1 is SQVTM, CDR2 ANQGSEA. CDR3 nucleotide sequence: TGCAGCGTAACAGGGGGCAAAGATCAGCCCCAGCATTTT. Protein: CSVTGGKDQPQHF.

The gene calls are TRBV13 and TRBJ2-7; possible D gene TRBD2, 5 bases. The CDR3 is made up of 18 amino acids. Deletions cut 5 bases from V and 5 bases from J, with 28 bases between. Germline V CDR1 and CDR2: PRHDT, FYEKMQ (reference sequence). This chain's CDR3 is CASSQHYTGPSLDDEQYV. DNA for the CDR3: TGTGCCAGCAGCCAACATTATACCGGGCCTAGCTTGGACGACGAGCAGTACGTC.

The rearrangement uses TRBV5-1 and TRBJ2-7; D not resolved. The germline CDR1 and CDR2 sequences are SGHRS and YFSETQ. Trimming took off 4 bases at V and 2 bases at J, with 7 bases between the two ends. There are 12 residues in the CDR3. The CDR3 is CASSPLPYEQYV. The CDR3 region has the DNA TGCGCCAGCAGCCCCCTCCCCTACGAGCAGTACGTC.

Worth noting for this clone: Other DNA sequences within the sample encode an identical CDR3. This rearrangement joins TRBV12-3 or TRBV12-4 to TRBJ2-7, with D uncertain. V lost 1 base, J lost 3 bases, and 4 bases lay in between. The CDR3 runs to 12 residues. The DNA of the CDR3 is TGTGCCAGCAGTTTAGATATCTACGAGCAGTACTTC. Residues: CASSLDIYEQYF.

The chain links TRBV4-1 to TRBJ1-2, with D possibly matching TRBD1 (5 bases). This CDR3 has 17 residues. Per germline, CDR1 MGHRA and CDR2 YSYEKL. Trimming removed 2 bases at V and 1 base at J, with 17 bases between. For the CDR3, the DNA is TGCGCCAGCAGCCAATCGGGCAGGGTCCCCCATAACTATGGCTACACCTTC. It is translated as CASSQSGRVPHNYGYTF.

The chain carries TRBV30 and TRBJ1-1, with TRBD1 as a possible D gene (6 bases). The V gene lost 0 bases and the J gene lost 4 bases, with 12 bases spanning the gap. Germline loops: CDR1 GTSNPN, CDR2 SVGIG (reference sequence). The CDR3 has 14 amino acids. CDR3 coding DNA: TGTGCCTGGAGTGTATCAGGGGCGGCCACTGAAGCTTTCTTT. It codes for CAWSVSGAATEAFF.

The genes are TRBV19 and TRBJ1-2; no reliable D call. Per the germline V gene, CDR1 is LNHDA and CDR2 is SQIVND (reference sequence). The V end lost 3 bases, the J end lost 0 bases, and 14 bases lay between the germline ends. The CDR3 is made up of 16 amino acids. CDR3 nucleotides: TGTGCCAGTAGTATGCGAGGCGAGTTAGCTAACTATGGCTACACCTTC. This gives the protein CASSMRGELANYGYTF.

V is TRBV7-6 and J is TRBJ2-7, with 7 nucleotides matching TRBD2. The CDR3 is made up of 17 amino acids. Trimming at V came to 5 bases and at J to 3 bases, leaving 16 bases not matched to a gene. CDR1 is SGHVS, CDR2 FNYEAQ, per germline. CDR3 DNA: TGTGCCAGCAGCCCACGCAGCGGGACGGGGGGATACTACGAGCAGTACGTC. This codes for CASSPRSGTGGYYEQYV.